Below, one TCR beta chain is given with its context. Its antigen is undetermined. The CDR3 has 11 residues. Germline assignment: CDR1 SQVTM and CDR2 ANQGSEA. Trimming shortened V by 4 bases and J by 0 bases, and 4 bases separated the two germline ends. The data were obtained in a study of T cell responses to AZD1222 COVID-19 vaccine. Study outcomes and limitations: The sample set comprised mostly white British donors with more females, and clonal diversity was possibly underestimated.

Clones were read by immunoSEQ multiplex PCR, and TCRdb kept only the in-frame ones, dropping some. Of approximately 130,000 clones in the sample, 65% to 90% were seen once. The source material was peripheral blood, sampled 28 days after the second dose of the MenACWY control vaccine. The rearrangement uses TRBV29-1 and TRBJ2-7; no clear D. The receptor comes from an adult who received the MenACWY meningococcal vaccine as a control. The CDR3 region has the DNA TGCAGCGTTGGCAGCTCCTACGAGCAGTACTTC. Protein product: CSVGSSYEQYF.